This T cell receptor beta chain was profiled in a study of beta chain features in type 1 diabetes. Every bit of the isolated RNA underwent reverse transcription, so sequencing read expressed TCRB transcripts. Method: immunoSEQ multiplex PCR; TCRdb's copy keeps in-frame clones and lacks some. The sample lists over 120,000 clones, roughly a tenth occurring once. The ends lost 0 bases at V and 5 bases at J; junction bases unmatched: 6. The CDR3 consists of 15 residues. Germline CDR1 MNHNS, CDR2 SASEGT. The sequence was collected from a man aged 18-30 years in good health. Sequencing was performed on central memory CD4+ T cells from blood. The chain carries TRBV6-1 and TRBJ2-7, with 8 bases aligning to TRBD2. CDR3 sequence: CASSEASRGGHEQYF. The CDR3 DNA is TGTGCCAGCAGTGAAGCGTCTCGGGGGGGCCACGAGCAGTACTTC.